Listed below are T cell receptor beta chains from one sample, sequenced in a study of shared clonotypes between healthy human individuals. The repertoire was sequenced with immunoSEQ multiplex PCR; TCRdb's copy has only in-frame clones and lacks some. The repertoire consists of about 600,000 clones, with around 81% occurring once and the leading ten covering 12%. Source material: PBMCs. These receptors all come from a woman in her thirties or forties in good health. Some clones in this sample may be carry-over from other donors' samples. The CDR3 runs from the conserved cysteine through the conserved F or W. The order of the fields is V gene, D gene, J gene, clone size, CDR3 DNA, CDR3 protein. A D gene is named only where the DNA matches it firmly. Clone size is not always given. Where it is, it says once, few, many or a class for expanded clones.

TRBV19	TRBD2	TRBJ2-1	once	TGTGCCACGCGACTGAGCGGGAGCTCCTACAATGAGCAGTTCTTC	CATRLSGSSYNEQFF
TRBV27	TRBD1	TRBJ2-5	NA	TGTGCCAGCTATGCGGGTGGGACAGGGGGACAAACCCAGTACTTC	CASYAGGTGGQTQYF
TRBV6-1	NA	TRBJ1-4	NA	TGTGCCAGCAGTGTCACCCGGGGTGGAACTAATGAAAAACTGTTTTTT	CASSVTRGGTNEKLFF
TRBV30	NA	TRBJ1-6	NA	TGTGCCTGGAGTCCGGCGGAACATTCACCCCTCCACTTT	CAWSPAEHSPLHF
TRBV18	TRBD2	TRBJ2-7	NA	TGTGCCAGCTCGGCTAGCGGAGGCTACGAGCAGTACTTC	CASSASGGYEQYF
TRBV10-3	TRBD1	TRBJ1-1	NA	TGTGCCATCAGTGAGTCCGGCAGGGGGGATTCAGCTTTCTTT	CAISESGRGDSAFF
TRBV19	TRBD2	TRBJ2-5	many	TGTGCCAGTAGTCTCCGTGGGACTAGCGGGAGAGGAGAGACCCAGTACTTC	CASSLRGTSGRGETQYF
TRBV7-6	TRBD1	TRBJ2-1	once	TGTGCCAGCAGCTCCCCGGGACAGGGGACTAATGAGCAGTTCTTC	CASSSPGQGTNEQFF
TRBV25-1	NA	TRBJ2-5	NA	TGTGCCAGCAGTGAATCCGGACGGATTCAAGAGACCCAGTACTTC	CASSESGRIQETQYF
TRBV2	NA	TRBJ2-2	NA	TGTGCCAGCAGTGATCGGTGGGAGCGGGTGGTCGGGGAGCTGTTTTTT	CASSDRWERVVGELFF
TRBV7-8	NA	TRBJ2-1	NA	TGTGCCAGCAGCCCGGCTAGGGAAACTTACAATGAGCAGTTCTTC	CASSPARETYNEQFF
TRBV28	NA	TRBJ1-1	once	TGTGCCAGCAGTCCCGGATATAGAACTGAAGCTTTCTTT	CASSPGYRTEAFF
TRBV28	TRBD1	TRBJ2-7	NA	TGTGCCAGCAGGACGACCGGGACAGGGACCTACGAGCAGTACTTC	CASRTTGTGTYEQYF